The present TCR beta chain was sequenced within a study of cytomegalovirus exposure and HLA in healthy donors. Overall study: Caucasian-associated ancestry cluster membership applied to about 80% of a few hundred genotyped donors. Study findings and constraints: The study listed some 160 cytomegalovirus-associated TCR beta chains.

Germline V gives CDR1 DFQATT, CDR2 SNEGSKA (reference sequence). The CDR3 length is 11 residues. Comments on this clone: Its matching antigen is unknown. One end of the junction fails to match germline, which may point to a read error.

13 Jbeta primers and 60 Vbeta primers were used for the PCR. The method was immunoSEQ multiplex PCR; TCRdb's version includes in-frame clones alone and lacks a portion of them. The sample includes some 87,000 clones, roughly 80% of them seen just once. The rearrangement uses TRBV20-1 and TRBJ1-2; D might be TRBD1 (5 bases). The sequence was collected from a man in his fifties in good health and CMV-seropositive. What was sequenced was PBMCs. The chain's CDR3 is CSASARDGYPF. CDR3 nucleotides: TGCAGTGCTTCCGCCAGGGATGGCTACCCCTTC.